This is a list of T cell receptor beta chains from one sample in a study of T cells after somatic rescue of genetic block. TCRdb keeps only in-frame clones here, not all; method: immunoSEQ multiplex PCR. The table records 85,000 to 100,000 clones, 75% to 90% of them present only once. Sequencing used peripheral blood mononuclear cells (PBMCs). The receptors derive from a woman under 30. Each CDR3 is given without its conserved first and last residue. The D gene is left open where the match is weak. Only part of the rows carry a size: once, few, many, or a class if the clone is expanded.

V,J,size,D,CDR3
TRBV2,TRBJ1-5,-,TRBD1,ASSGGQGTLSNQPQH
TRBV28,TRBJ1-1,-,-,ASSFVQGGDTEAF
TRBV5-4,TRBJ2-7,-,-,ASSPAGREQY
TRBV4-2,TRBJ2-3,few,-,ASSQDLLLII
TRBV28,TRBJ1-4,-,-,ASSPLNEKLF
TRBV9,TRBJ1-5,-,-,ASSVGPGRPPSNQPQH
TRBV4-2,TRBJ2-7,once,TRBD2,ASSQEAGEGHEQY
TRBV7-2,TRBJ2-3,once,-,ASSPSAGWADTQY
TRBV7-8,TRBJ2-1,-,TRBD2,ASSLIIGLAKDNEQF
TRBV5-1,TRBJ2-1,-,TRBD2,ASSRAGTSSNEQF
TRBV6-1,-,once,-,ASSESGTYEQY
TRBV9,TRBJ2-3,once,-,ASSVGSQTTDTQY
TRBV18,TRBJ2-7,-,-,ASSPLHWGQGEQY
TRBV2,TRBJ1-1,-,-,ASIDNGDTEAF
TRBV6-5,TRBJ2-1,-,-,ASSYSGLGPYNEQF
TRBV10-3,TRBJ2-7,-,-,AISDGVSSVYEQY
TRBV2,TRBJ1-1,-,-,ASSEEFMNTEAF
TRBV7-6,TRBJ2-7,many,-,ASSLASAYEQY
TRBV28,TRBJ2-7,-,TRBD2,ASRPYGGGVYEQY
TRBV5-4,TRBJ2-5,-,TRBD1,ASSSGTGAFETQY
TRBV27,TRBJ2-6,-,TRBD1,ASSLRGTGGAGANVLT
TRBV29-1,TRBJ2-1,once,-,SVGEGRWREQF
TRBV28,TRBJ1-2,few,-,ASSFDRSIDGYT
TRBV7-2,TRBJ2-5,-,-,ASSPPGPQETQY
TRBV15,TRBJ1-1,-,-,ATSRDGGRVEAF
TRBV28,TRBJ2-7,-,TRBD1,ASSPIGTGIYEQY
TRBV6-1,TRBJ2-1,-,-,ATGTFEQF
TRBV25-1,TRBJ2-1,-,-,ASRRTGPYNEQF
TRBV2,TRBJ2-2,once,TRBD1,ASSLRDRGPAGELF
TRBV28,TRBJ1-2,-,-,ASSPPGDYGYT
TRBV13,TRBJ1-1,-,-,ASSTRTAGRTEAF
TRBV7-9,TRBJ2-1,-,TRBD2,ASSTPGLAGFYNEQF
TRBV5-1,TRBJ1-3,-,-,ASSLAPDPSGNTIY
TRBV7-9,TRBJ1-2,-,-,ASSLEAGYGYT
TRBV4-1,TRBJ2-1,-,TRBD2,ASSQVPAGTSQTNNEQF
TRBV25-1,TRBJ1-1,-,TRBD1,ASRGQKNTEAF
TRBV6-5,TRBJ2-5,-,TRBD1,ASSTGDALRETQY
TRBV29-1,TRBJ2-6,once,-,SVGDSGANVLT
TRBV6-1,TRBJ2-3,-,-,ASSEYASRDTQY
TRBV4-1,TRBJ2-2,-,-,ASSQEGTSTGELF
TRBV6-1,TRBJ2-7,-,-,ASSERVSYEQY
TRBV2,TRBJ1-5,few,TRBD1,ASRGTGWSNQPQH
TRBV6-5,TRBJ1-5,once,-,ASGLRGVDQPQH
TRBV11-3,TRBJ2-1,-,TRBD2,ASTPRLLSGSSYNEQF
TRBV27,TRBJ2-3,once,TRBD2,ASSLFRLAGGRTDTQY
TRBV30,TRBJ1-1,few,TRBD1,AWSGLQGLEAF
TRBV5-1,TRBJ1-1,-,-,ASSYASSVTEAF
TRBV9,TRBJ2-7,-,-,ASSVGARGEQY